Described below is a single T cell receptor (beta chain) sequence and its context. The data stem from a study of shared clonotypes between healthy human individuals. This CDR3 has 16 residues. The germline V gene has CDR1 ENHRY and CDR2 SYGVKD. Trimming removed 6 bases from V and 2 bases from J; junction bases left unmatched: 7. Repertoires were generated with immunoSEQ multiplex PCR, while TCRdb's copy carries only in-frame clones and drops some. The sample includes some 580,000 clones, 95% to 98% of them seen just once. The chain joins TRBV10-3 to TRBJ2-7; 13 nucleotides agree with TRBD2. The sequence derives from a woman aged 25 to 39 in good health. The specimen sequenced was naive CD4+ T cells sorted from blood. The sample's subset: CD45RA+ positively selected. The CDR3 DNA reads as TGTGCCATCAGCGGGACTAGCGGGATTGCCGCCTACGAGCAGTACTTC. This codes for CAISGTSGIAAYEQYF.